The clone carrying this T cell receptor (beta chain) turned up a few times. This sample stems from a study of blood T cells in healthy people across ages. The authors ran a second PCR of about 6 to 11 cycles using a sample-barcoded 5' primer and a J-beta primer mix. TCRdb processed the 5' RACE reads anew with MiXCR; each CDR3 protein has one entry. The repertoire has some 730,000 distinct CDR3 sequences, about 20% of them found once; the top ten carry roughly a fifth. Trimming removed 3 bases from V and 3 bases from J, with 12 bases in between. This CDR3 comprises 14 residues. Germline V CDR1 and CDR2: MDHEN, SYDVKM.

The rearrangement uses TRBV28 and TRBJ2-7; D is perhaps TRBD2 (6 bases). Sequencing was done on a sample of blood. The sequence was collected from a man between 65 and 85 years old in good health. The CDR3 here is CASSLGGIFYEQYF. For the CDR3, the DNA is TGTGCCAGCAGTTTGGGGGGAATCTTCTACGAGCAGTACTTC.